A single sample gave rise to the 31 T cell receptor beta chains below, sequenced in a study of blood T cells in healthy people across ages. The use of a sample-barcoded 5' primer and a J-beta primer mix characterized a second PCR of roughly 6 to 11 cycles. A single record per CDR3 protein comes from TCRdb applying MiXCR to the 5' RACE reads. In the table there are some 1.4 million distinct CDR3 sequences, approximately 42% of which are singletons. The sequenced material came from blood. The receptors derive from a woman between 18 and 29 years old in good health.

This clonotype showed up just a few times. The V call is TRBV12-3 or TRBV12-4, the J call TRBJ2-7; a possible D gene is TRBD1 (5 bases). V lost 5 bases to trimming and J lost 2 bases, with 19 bases between them. The CDR3 consists of 16 residues. CDR3 DNA sequence: TGTGCCAGCAGTCCCAGGGCAGCAGCCTCTACCTACGAGCAGTACTTC. Its translation is CASSPRAAASTYEQYF.

V gene TRBV28 combines with J gene TRBJ2-1; no firm D call. The J call may be mistaken, given a closer DNA end match to TRBJ2-7. This CDR3 is built from 15 residues. Germline CDR1 and CDR2: MDHEN and SYDVKM. CDR3 in amino acids: CASSATWSSYNEQYF. CDR3 nucleotide sequence: TGTGCCAGCAGCGCTACCTGGAGCTCCTACAATGAGCAGTACTTC.

The rearrangement joins TRBV27 to TRBJ1-2; the D is unclear. Between the trimmed V and J ends, which lost 5 bases and 1 base, there was a span of 8 bases. The germline gives CDR1 MNHEY, CDR2 SMNVEV (reference sequence). The CDR3 extends over 13 amino acids. CDR3 bases: TGTGCCAGCAGTACGGACTATAACTATGGCTACACCTTC. This sequence encodes CASSTDYNYGYTF.

The chain recombines TRBV18 with TRBJ1-1, with 7 bases lining up with TRBD1. The CDR3 is 17 amino acids. V was clipped by 2 bases and J by 0 bases; unmatched bases: 9. CDR1 is KGHSH, CDR2 LQKENI, per germline. CDR3 loop: CASSPRGGDSLNTEAFF. The CDR3 coding sequence is TGTGCCAGCTCACCAAGGGGAGGGGACAGTTTGAACACTGAAGCTTTCTTT.

This chain uses TRBV6-5 with TRBJ2-1, with unresolved D. Per germline, CDR1 MNHEY and CDR2 SVGAGI. The CDR3 spans 14 residues. The germline V and J ends were trimmed by 6 bases and 10 bases, with 19 bases remaining between them. DNA for the CDR3: TGTGCCAGCAGCTATCTAGGACGAGACTCAGAGCAGTTCTTC. It specifies CASSYLGRDSEQFF.

The chain is built from TRBV3-1 and TRBJ1-2; D remains ambiguous. The CDR3 has 14 amino acids. Deletions cut 0 bases from V and 7 bases from J, with 12 bases between. The germline CDR1 and CDR2 sequences are LGHDT and YNNKEL (reference sequence). The CDR3 reads CASSQDTIPRGYTF. For the CDR3, the DNA is TGTGCCAGCAGCCAAGATACGATCCCACGTGGCTACACCTTC.

A few counts support this clonotype. The rearrangement joins TRBV25-1 to TRBJ2-7; D is ambiguous. V was cut by 1 base and J by 12 bases, with 10 bases left in between. There are 11 residues in the CDR3. CDR1 and CDR2 (germline): MGHDK, SYGVNS. This chain's CDR3 is CASSESDFRYF. DNA for the CDR3: TGTGCCAGCAGTGAATCCGACTTTCGGTACTTC.

The CDR3 sequence is CVLSPAGAKETQYF. DNA of the CDR3: TGTGTACTGTCCCCAGCGGGGGCCAAAGAGACCCAGTACTTC. The gene calls are TRBV27 and TRBJ2-7, with 8 positions matching TRBD2. The end of the DNA fits TRBJ2-5 better, so the J call may be wrong. Looked up from germline, CDR1 is MNHEY and CDR2 is SMNVEV (reference sequence). The CDR3 is made up of 14 amino acids.

This chain joins TRBV7-9 and TRBJ1-1; 8 nucleotides agree with TRBD1. This CDR3 region has 14 residues. Germline V gene data show CDR1 as SEHNR and CDR2 as FQNEAQ (reference sequence). The trim removed 3 bases at V and 1 base at J, leaving 1 base unmatched. This chain's CDR3 is CASSFDRGNTEAFF. The CDR3 bases are TGTGCCAGCAGCTTCGACAGGGGGAACACTGAAGCTTTCTTT.

There are many counts of this clonotype. The chain recombines TRBV4-1 with TRBJ2-3, with D perhaps TRBD1 or TRBD2 (6 bases each). Trimming stripped 4 bases from V and 6 bases from J, with 11 bases between. CDR3 length equals 13 residues. Germline CDR1 reads MGHRA; CDR2 reads YSYEKL. The CDR3 nucleotides read TGCGCCAGCAGCCGAGGGGGGATTGATACGCAGTATTTT. Protein sequence: CASSRGGIDTQYF.

The gene calls are TRBV3-1 and TRBJ2-3; 9 bases are shared with TRBD2. Germline V gene lookup returns CDR1 LGHDT and CDR2 YNNKEL (reference sequence). The V segment lost 3 bases and the J segment 8 bases; nucleotides outside the gene matches: 6. The CDR3 covers 14 residues. CDR3 sequence: CASSQRAGGGTQYF. CDR3 in DNA: TGTGCCAGCAGCCAGCGAGCGGGGGGAGGTACGCAGTATTTT.

V gene TRBV2 combines with J gene TRBJ2-2, with D tentatively TRBD2 (6 bases). The CDR3 has 15 amino acids. Trimming left V 6 bases short and J 0 bases short, with 11 bases between. CDR1 is SNHLY, CDR2 FYNNEI, per germline. CDR3 DNA: TGTGCCAGCAGGCGGGGTCTTTCGAACACCGGGGAGCTGTTTTTT. It translates to CASRRGLSNTGELFF.

This clonotype was counted between two and nine times. V usage is TRBV6-1 and J usage is TRBJ2-5, with D perhaps being TRBD1 or TRBD2 (6 bases each). CDR1 MNHNS and CDR2 SASEGT come from the germline V gene. The CDR3 sequence is 16 residues long. With 2 bases removed from V and 3 bases from J, the gap between germline ends came to 16 bases. CDR3 sequence reads: CASSETFRGEKETQYF. In DNA form, the CDR3 reads TGTGCCAGCAGTGAAACGTTTAGGGGGGAAAAAGAGACCCAGTACTTC.

This clonotype was observed a few times. The rearrangement links TRBV7-9 to TRBJ2-1, with 9 bases lining up with TRBD2. V shed 1 base, J shed 5 bases, and the junction held 3 bases outside the gene matches. This CDR3 contains 15 residues. The germline V gene encodes CDR1 SEHNR and CDR2 FQNEAQ (reference sequence). This chain's CDR3 is CASSLGLAGHNEQFF. The DNA of the CDR3 is TGTGCCAGCAGCTTAGGGCTAGCGGGGCACAATGAGCAGTTCTTC.

V is TRBV11-2 and J is TRBJ1-1; perhaps TRBD1 as D (5 bases). The CDR3 is made up of 15 amino acids. Trimming pared 1 base from V and 2 bases from J, leaving 11 bases between. Germline-derived CDR1 and CDR2 are SGHAT and FQNNGV. This chain's CDR3 is CASSLGAGTNTEAFF. In DNA, the CDR3 is TGTGCCAGCAGCTTAGGAGCAGGGACTAACACTGAAGCTTTCTTT.

This clonotype was seen just once. Germline is not matched at one junction end, which may reflect a read error. V usage is TRBV4-1 and J usage is TRBJ1-5; unclear D gene. In germline, CDR1 is MGHRA, CDR2 YSYEKL. The CDR3 consists of 15 residues. CDR3 sequence reads: CASRQAARSNQPQHF. CDR3 nucleotides: TGCGCCAGCAGACAAGCGGCACGTAGCAATCAGCCCCAGCATTTT.

The V call is TRBV6-5, the J call TRBJ1-1; the match to TRBD1 covers 7 bases. Trimming removed 0 bases from V and 4 bases from J; junction bases left unmatched: 8. The length of the CDR3 is 16 residues. CDR1 and CDR2 (germline): MNHEY, SVGAGI. CDR3: CASSYSGQRLITEAFF. For the CDR3, the DNA is TGTGCCAGCAGTTACTCGGGACAGCGACTCATCACTGAAGCTTTCTTT.

In regard to this clonotype: Mismatch with germline at one junction end may stem from a read error. As DNA, the CDR3 is TGTACCAGCAGCCGTGGACAATACGATAATGAAAAACTGTTTTTT. Translation gives CTSSRGQYDNEKLFF. The rearrangement joins TRBV6-1 to TRBJ1-4; TRBD1 is a possible D gene (5 bases). The CDR3 loop spans 15 amino acids. Germline CDR1 reads MNHNS; CDR2 reads SASEGT.

This clonotype occurred a few times. Written as DNA, the CDR3 is TGTGCCAGCAGTGGCAGGACTAGCGGGGGGTACAATGAGCAGTTCTTC. Translating it yields CASSGRTSGGYNEQFF. The chain links TRBV2 to TRBJ2-1; 14 bases fit TRBD2. J gave up 4 bases and V 4 bases, and 3 bases lay outside the gene matches. The CDR3 consists of 16 residues. Germline V gene sequence: CDR1 SNHLY, CDR2 FYNNEI. Looking up the rest from reference TRBV2 and TRBJ2-1 gives the full variable domain: EPEVTQTPSHQVTQMGQEVILRCVPISNHLYFYWYRQILGQKVEFLVSFYNNEISEKSEIFDDQFSVERPDGSNFTLKIRSTKLEDSAMYFCASSGRTSGGYNEQFFGPGTRLTVL.

This chain links TRBV7-9 with TRBJ2-1; 8 bases fit TRBD2. The J segment lost 5 bases and the V segment lost 5 bases, leaving 8 bases of the junction unmatched. This CDR3 is 15 amino acids long. Germline CDR1 and CDR2: SEHNR and FQNEAQ (reference sequence). CDR3 nucleotide sequence: TGTGCCAGCAGCCCCGGGCGGACTAGCAACAATGAGCAGTTCTTC. Translation: CASSPGRTSNNEQFF.

This sequence joins TRBV7-3 and TRBJ1-2; D call uncertain. Germline V CDR1 and CDR2: SGHTA, FQGTGA. CDR3 length: 14 residues. V lost 0 bases to trimming and J lost 5 bases, with 10 bases between them. CDR3 DNA sequence: TGTGCCAGCAGCTTAACACCGGTGGATTATGGCTACACCTTC. Translation gives CASSLTPVDYGYTF.

This clonotype has just a few counts. The rearrangement uses TRBV5-6 and TRBJ1-1, with 9 nucleotides matching TRBD1. V trimming: 0 bases; J trimming: 0 bases; junction bases outside the gene matches: 3. Germline V gives CDR1 SGHDT, CDR2 YYEEEE. The CDR3 length is 16 residues. The CDR3 DNA is TGTGCCAGCAGCTTGGTGGGGACAGGGATGAACACTGAAGCTTTCTTT. It translates to CASSLVGTGMNTEAFF.

CDR3 loop: CASSPISGGAIYEQFF. CDR3 coding DNA: TGTGCCAGCAGTCCGATCTCAGGGGGCGCGATTTACGAGCAGTTCTTC. The genes are TRBV28 and TRBJ2-1; 8 bases align to TRBD1. The CDR3 is 16 amino acids. Germline CDR1 reads MDHEN; CDR2 reads SYDVKM. The trim removed 5 bases at V and 10 bases at J, leaving 16 bases unmatched. Full variable domain (missing parts from reference TRBV28 and TRBJ2-1): DVKVTQSSRYLVKRTGEKVFLECVQDMDHENMFWYRQDPGLGLRLIYFSYDVKMKEKGDIPEGYSVSREKKERFSLILESASTNQTSMYLCASSPISGGAIYEQFFGPGTRLTVL.

This clonotype was observed a handful of times. This chain joins TRBV29-1 and TRBJ1-2; no clear D gene. Looked up from germline, CDR1 is SQVTM and CDR2 is ANQGSEA. V was cut by 2 bases and J by 5 bases, with 12 bases left in between. The CDR3 is made up of 13 amino acids. The CDR3 coding sequence is TGCAGCGTTGAAAAGGTAGATGATTATGGCTACACCTTC. This encodes CSVEKVDDYGYTF.

This clonotype was seen only a few times. V gene TRBV6-5 combines with J gene TRBJ2-7, with 10 bases fitting TRBD2. Germline values: CDR1 MNHEY, CDR2 SVGAGI. Unmatched junction bases numbered 5, after V lost 0 bases and J lost 3 bases. This CDR3 has 16 amino acids. CDR3 region: CASSYSGLAENYEQYF. CDR3 DNA sequence: TGTGCCAGCAGTTACTCTGGACTAGCGGAAAACTACGAGCAGTACTTC.

The V gene is TRBV24-1, the J gene TRBJ2-5; TRBD1 matches at 10 bases. The V and J ends lost 3 bases and 6 bases, in that order; junction bases with no gene match: 9. The germline CDR1 and CDR2 sequences are KGHDR and SFDVKD. The CDR3 has 16 amino acids. CDR3 in DNA: TGTGCCACCAGTGATAAGGGGACAGGGGCGGCGCAGACCCAGTACTTC. It encodes CATSDKGTGAAQTQYF.

This chain connects TRBV29-1 to TRBJ1-1; D is undetermined. Trimming removed 6 bases at V and 9 bases at J, with 17 bases between. The germline V gene encodes CDR1 SQVTM and CDR2 ANQGSEA. The CDR3 spans 12 residues. The CDR3 loop is CSVNAGDSQAFF. The CDR3 nucleotides read TGCAGCGTGAACGCCGGCGACTCCCAAGCTTTCTTT. The complete variable domain, with remaining parts taken from reference TRBV29-1 and TRBJ1-1, reads SAVISQKPSRDICQRGTSLTIQCQVDSQVTMMFWYRQQPGQSLTLIATANQGSEATYESGFVIDKFPISRPNLTFSTLTVSNMSPEDSSIYLCSVNAGDSQAFFGQGTRLTVV.

This sequence joins TRBV27 and TRBJ1-5, with 8 bases lining up with TRBD1. CDR1 is MNHEY and CDR2 is SMNVEV in the germline V gene (reference sequence). V lost 5 bases and J lost 5; bases outside the gene matches: 8. The CDR3 is made up of 15 amino acids. The CDR3 DNA sequence: TGTGCCAGCAGTCTCTCGACAGGGGAAGATCAGCCCCAGCATTTT. This translates into CASSLSTGEDQPQHF.

This clonotype occurred a few times. V is TRBV30 and J is TRBJ2-7; 9 bases are a match to TRBD1. The CDR3 is made up of 12 amino acids. CDR1 GTSNPN and CDR2 SVGIG come from the germline V gene (reference sequence). The V and J ends lost 8 bases and 3 bases, in that order; junction bases with no gene match: 5. CDR3 region: CAGRDRDYEQYF. The CDR3 DNA is TGTGCCGGCCGGGACAGGGACTACGAGCAGTACTTC.

The chain uses TRBV2 and TRBJ1-6; TRBD1 matches 7 bases. The CDR3 totals 14 residues. CDR1 and CDR2 (germline): SNHLY, FYNNEI. V lost 6 bases, J lost 8 bases, and 7 bases stayed unmatched. The CDR3 DNA follows: TGTGCCAGCAGGAACAGGGGTAGTGATTCACCCCTCCACTTT. Translating gives CASRNRGSDSPLHF.

This clonotype was picked up a small number of times. V gene TRBV10-3 combines with J gene TRBJ1-1; D is possibly TRBD1 (5 bases). The CDR3 loop spans 12 amino acids. The germline V gene has CDR1 ENHRY and CDR2 SYGVKD. The V and J ends lost 6 bases and 3 bases respectively, with 8 bases between them. CDR3 sequence (DNA): TGTGCCATCAGCGTAGGGGACACTGAAGCTTTCTTT. This codes for CAISVGDTEAFF.